This T cell receptor beta chain was observed in a study of shared clonotypes between healthy human individuals (dated by TCRdb to about 2020). Study-wide context: The cohort included three men and a couple of women between 18 and 49 years of age. The study deeply sequenced blood TCR repertoires of five healthy adults to estimate repertoire size and the extent of clonotype sharing between individuals. Different laboratories and diverse techniques were used to prepare libraries and sequence TCR repertoires, to increase sequencing depth and limit assay-specific biases. For each donor, CD4 naive and CD4 memory were each run on three plates, CD8 naive on two plates, and CD8 memory on one plate. Between about 0.9 and 8.9 billion PBMCs per donor were obtained by leukapheresis.

Notes on this clone: This clone's antigen is unknown. Base quality data are lacking; no much larger clone is found one base away.

The paper's findings and limits, for the study overall: Rarefaction of sorted-subset datasets indicated incomplete sequencing despite the large sequencing depth. Sharing across a few donors was observed for 4.5% to 6.5% of naive CD4, over 3% of naive CD8, about 2.5% of memory CD4, and roughly 0.4% of memory CD8 clonotypes. Sampling was restricted to blood, and TCR repertoires in tissues likely differ from the TCR repertoires found in blood. Pairwise subsampling led to the expectation that sequencing depth would affect the degree of clonotype sharing among donors. Estimated clonotype richness was generally larger for naive than for memory subsets. Higher generation probabilities were observed for clonotypes shared by all four sorted-subset donors than for non-shared clonotypes. Because the study included a small number of donors, the genetic and exposure-history diversity represented was limited.

V loses 3 bases of germline sequence and J loses 2 bases, and the interval between the two ends is 12 bases. CDR1 and CDR2 are read off the germline V gene as SGDLS and YYNGEE. There are 14 amino acids in the CDR3, from cysteine to phenylalanine inclusive. The CDR3 DNA has 42 bases and is translated from base 1. Using the deep immunoSEQ assay, TCR CDR3 regions were amplified from genomic DNA by multiplex PCR. For each cell subset, the extracted genomic DNA was distributed evenly across all wells of several immunoSEQ 96-well plates, and each plate served as one replicate. Each replicate PCR for sorted subsets received around 200 ng genomic DNA, equal to about 30,000 T cell genomes. Purified libraries were measured with a Qubit 3.0 fluorometer, size-checked on a Bioanalyzer 2100, and measured again with the KAPA Library Quantification kit. Every immunoSEQ 96-well plate was sequenced on a separate single-read 150-cycle Illumina NextSeq 550 flow cell. Concerning the study's data processing: Because only junctional sequences without quality scores were contained in the immunoSEQ output, filtering matching that applied to full-length reads could not be performed. Sequences were annotated with PyIR, a Python wrapper for IgBLAST v1.9, using IMGT germline references to assign V/J genes and CDR3. Reads with weak V/J assignments (E-value above 1e-6), missing CDR3, stop codons, out-of-frame junctions, or ambiguous translated residues were removed. V3J clonotypes were defined as sequences sharing an identical inferred V gene, J gene, and CDR3 amino acid sequence. Percentage overlap between repertoires was calculated by dividing the number of shared unique clonotypes by the size of the smaller repertoire. Richness of each repertoire was evaluated using RTK rarefaction, the Chao1 estimator, and Recon v2.1 estimates of unobserved clonotypes. Generation probabilities for all TCRbeta clonotypes obtained by the gDNA method from a handful of donors were computed using OLGA. As stored in TCRdb, this immuneACCESS dataset retains in-frame rearrangements with V and J assigned. A fraction of the clones does not appear; measured against another copy, unresolved V genes explain less than half of the discrepancy, and the remainder lacks a known reason. V and J calls and clone size are copied from that table; D and trimming were computed from the DNA. The sample data list 550,000 to 750,000 clones, and 92% of these were observed just once. In total, the top ten clones hold approximately 25% of the sample.

For the CD8 naive samples, CD45RO-negative cells were positively selected for CCR7, yielding a CD45RA+CCR7+ population from which TemRA cells were excluded. Donors were healthy HIV-negative adults with no recently reported acute infections or vaccinations. Every donor was a Caucasian adult residing in Nashville, Tennessee, USA. Blood was collected by leukapheresis, and PBMCs were isolated by Ficoll-Histopaque density gradient centrifugation and then cryopreserved in liquid nitrogen vapor phase. Analytical flow cytometry was used to check the purity and quantity of every magnetically sorted T cell population. Genomic DNA was isolated from each sorted fraction and quantified by UV absorbance on a Nanodrop 2000c.

The clonotype originates from a man aged 30 to 39 in good health. Material for sequencing was naive CD8+ T cells sorted from blood. The cell subset or site label on this specimen signifies: CD45RA+CCR7+. Here the chain combines TRBV9 and TRBJ2-7; 6 matching bases give a weak D call of TRBD1. The nucleotide sequence reads TGTGCCAGCAGCGCGACATCAGGGGCCTACGAGCAGTACTTC. The encoded protein is CASSATSGAYEQYF.